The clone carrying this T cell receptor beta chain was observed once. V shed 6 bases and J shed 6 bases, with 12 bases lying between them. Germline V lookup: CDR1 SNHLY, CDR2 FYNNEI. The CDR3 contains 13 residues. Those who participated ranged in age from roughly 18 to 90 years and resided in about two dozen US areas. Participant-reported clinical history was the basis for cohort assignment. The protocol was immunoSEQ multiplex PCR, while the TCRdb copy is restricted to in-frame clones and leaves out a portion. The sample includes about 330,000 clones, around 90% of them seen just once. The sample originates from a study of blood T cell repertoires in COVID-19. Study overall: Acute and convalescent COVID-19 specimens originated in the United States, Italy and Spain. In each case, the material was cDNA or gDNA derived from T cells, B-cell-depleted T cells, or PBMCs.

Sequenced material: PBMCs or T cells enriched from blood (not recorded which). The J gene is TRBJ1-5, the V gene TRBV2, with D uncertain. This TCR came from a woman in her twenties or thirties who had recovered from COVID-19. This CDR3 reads CASSPSEGQPQHF. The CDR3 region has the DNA TGTGCCAGCAGCCCTAGTGAGGGTCAGCCCCAGCATTTT. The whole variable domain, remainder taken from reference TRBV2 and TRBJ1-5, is EPEVTQTPSHQVTQMGQEVILRCVPISNHLYFYWYRQILGQKVEFLVSFYNNEISEKSEIFDDQFSVERPDGSNFTLKIRSTKLEDSAMYFCASSPSEGQPQHFGDGTRLSIL.